Sequencing of this TCR beta chain was carried out in a study of CD8 T cells in Susac syndrome. On the study more broadly: Sequenced Susac syndrome patients included about six with clinically active disease and eight in remission.

Trimming removed 7 bases from V and 0 bases from J; junction bases left unmatched: 3. Germline CDR1 and CDR2: SQVTM and ANQGSEA. The CDR3 has 14 amino acids. Reverse transcription of roughly 0.5 to 1 ug RNA used random hexamers. From the immunoSEQ multiplex PCR reads, TCRdb called clonotypes with MiXCR, one entry per CDR3 protein. The sample has some 110,000 distinct CDR3 sequences; about 95% are singletons. The chain has TRBV29-1 and TRBJ1-3; 10 nucleotides align to TRBD1. The source material was CD8+ T cells from PBMCs. The TCR was taken from a human donor with Susac syndrome. CDR3 amino acids: CSAWTGGSGNTIYF. For the CDR3, the DNA is TGCAGCGCCTGGACAGGGGGCTCTGGAAACACCATATATTTT.